Sequencing of this TCR beta chain was carried out in a study of tumor-infiltrating lymphocytes in primary liver carcinoma. Study-level information: Samples returned roughly 3.65 to 7.5 million productive TCRbeta reads each. Read depth did not differ significantly between tissue types.

The source of the blood RNA was unsorted whole blood, and germline DNA was extracted as well. No treatment had been given to the patients, who were chronically infected with HBV. In advance of surgery, around 4 milliliters of peripheral blood were collected. TCR beta cDNA was reverse-transcribed from roughly 520 ng of total RNA. The reaction used a constant-region primer and ProtoScript II reverse transcriptase. For TCR beta, libraries were produced by three nested multiplex PCR rounds using slightly modified ARM-PCR. Forward primers for TRBV1-TRBV30 and a C-beta reverse primer served the first two PCR rounds, at about 10 cycles each. TCRdb fed the multiplex PCR reads into MiXCR, producing one record per CDR3 protein. The repertoire consists of about 180,000 distinct CDR3 sequences, with about 60% occurring once and the leading ten covering 72%. Study-wide points: The overlap of tumor-adjacent and tumor-blood pairs was smaller than that of tumor region pairs.

As regards this clonotype: Antigen specificity is unknown.

The germline V and J ends were trimmed by 0 bases and 6 bases, with 15 bases remaining between them. The germline V gene has CDR1 ENHRY and CDR2 SYGVKD. CDR3 length: 15 amino acids. The TCR comes from a man between 40 and 49 years old with primary liver carcinoma and hepatitis B virus infection. The material sequenced was peripheral blood. This chain links TRBV10-3 with TRBJ2-7; D is undetermined. CDR3 coding DNA: TGTGCCATCAGTGAGTCATATACGGGCGTATCCGAGCAGTACTTC. Translation gives CAISESYTGVSEQYF.